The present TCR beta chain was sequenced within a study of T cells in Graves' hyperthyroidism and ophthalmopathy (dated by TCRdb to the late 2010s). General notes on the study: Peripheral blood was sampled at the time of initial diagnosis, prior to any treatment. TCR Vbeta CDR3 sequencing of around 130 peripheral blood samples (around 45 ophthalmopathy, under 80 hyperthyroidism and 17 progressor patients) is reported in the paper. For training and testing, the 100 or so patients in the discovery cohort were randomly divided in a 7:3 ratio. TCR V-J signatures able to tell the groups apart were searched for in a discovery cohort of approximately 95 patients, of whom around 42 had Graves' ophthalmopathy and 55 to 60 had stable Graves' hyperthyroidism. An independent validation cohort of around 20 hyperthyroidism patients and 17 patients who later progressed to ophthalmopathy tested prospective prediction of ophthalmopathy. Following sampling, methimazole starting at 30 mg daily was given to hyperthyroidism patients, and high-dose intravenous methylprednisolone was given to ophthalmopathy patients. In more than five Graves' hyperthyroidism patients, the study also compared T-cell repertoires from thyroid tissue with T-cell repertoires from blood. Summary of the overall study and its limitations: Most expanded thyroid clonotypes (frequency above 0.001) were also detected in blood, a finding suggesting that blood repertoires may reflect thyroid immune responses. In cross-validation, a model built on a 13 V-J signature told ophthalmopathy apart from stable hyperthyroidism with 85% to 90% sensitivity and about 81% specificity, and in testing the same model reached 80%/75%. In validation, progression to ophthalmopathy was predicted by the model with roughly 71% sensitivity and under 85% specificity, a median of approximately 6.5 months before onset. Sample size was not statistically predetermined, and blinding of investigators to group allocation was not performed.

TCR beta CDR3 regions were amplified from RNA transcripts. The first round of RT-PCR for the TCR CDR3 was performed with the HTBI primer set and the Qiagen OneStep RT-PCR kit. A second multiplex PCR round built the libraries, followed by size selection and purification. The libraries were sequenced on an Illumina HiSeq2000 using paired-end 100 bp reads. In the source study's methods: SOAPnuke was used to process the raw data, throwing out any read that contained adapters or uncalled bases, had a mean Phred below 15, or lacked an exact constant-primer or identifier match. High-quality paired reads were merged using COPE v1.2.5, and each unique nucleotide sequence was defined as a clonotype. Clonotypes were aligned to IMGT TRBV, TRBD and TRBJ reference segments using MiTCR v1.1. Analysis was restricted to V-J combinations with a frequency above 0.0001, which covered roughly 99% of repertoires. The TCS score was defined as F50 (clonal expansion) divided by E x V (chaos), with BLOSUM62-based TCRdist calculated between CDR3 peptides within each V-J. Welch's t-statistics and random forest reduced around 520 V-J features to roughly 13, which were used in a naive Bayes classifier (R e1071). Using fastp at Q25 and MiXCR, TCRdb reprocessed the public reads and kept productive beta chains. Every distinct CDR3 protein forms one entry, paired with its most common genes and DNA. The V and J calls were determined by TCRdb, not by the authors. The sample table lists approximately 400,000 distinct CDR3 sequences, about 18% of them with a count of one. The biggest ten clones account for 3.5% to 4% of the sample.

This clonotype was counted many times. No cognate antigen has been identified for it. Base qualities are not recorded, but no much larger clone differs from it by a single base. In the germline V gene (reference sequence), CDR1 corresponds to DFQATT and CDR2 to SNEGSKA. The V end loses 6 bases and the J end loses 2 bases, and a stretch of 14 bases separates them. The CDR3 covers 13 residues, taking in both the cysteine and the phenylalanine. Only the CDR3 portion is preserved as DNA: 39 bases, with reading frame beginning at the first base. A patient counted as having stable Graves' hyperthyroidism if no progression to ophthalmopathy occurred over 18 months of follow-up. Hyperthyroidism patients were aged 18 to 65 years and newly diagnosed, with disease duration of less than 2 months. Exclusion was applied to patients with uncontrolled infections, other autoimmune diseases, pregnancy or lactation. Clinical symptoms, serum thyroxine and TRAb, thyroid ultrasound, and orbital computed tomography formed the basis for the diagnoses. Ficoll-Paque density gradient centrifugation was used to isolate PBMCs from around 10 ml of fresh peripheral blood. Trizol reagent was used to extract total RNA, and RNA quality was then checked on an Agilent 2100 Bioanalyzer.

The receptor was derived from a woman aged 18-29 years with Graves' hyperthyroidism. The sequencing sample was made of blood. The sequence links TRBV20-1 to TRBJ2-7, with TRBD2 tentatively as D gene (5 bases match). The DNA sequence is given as TGCAGTGCCTCGCACCCGACTACCTACGAGCAGTACTTC. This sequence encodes CSASHPTTYEQYF.